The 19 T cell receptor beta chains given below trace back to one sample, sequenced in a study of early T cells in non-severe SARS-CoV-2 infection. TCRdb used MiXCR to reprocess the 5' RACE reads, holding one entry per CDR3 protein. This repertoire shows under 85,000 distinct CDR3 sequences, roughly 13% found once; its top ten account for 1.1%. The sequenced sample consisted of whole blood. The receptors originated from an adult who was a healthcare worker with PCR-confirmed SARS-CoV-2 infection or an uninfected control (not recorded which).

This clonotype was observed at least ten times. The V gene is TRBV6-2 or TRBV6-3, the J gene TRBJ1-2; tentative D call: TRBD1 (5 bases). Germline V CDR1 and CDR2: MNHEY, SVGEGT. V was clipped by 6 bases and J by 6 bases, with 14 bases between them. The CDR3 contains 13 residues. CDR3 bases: TGTGCCAGCAGAGCAACAGGTCCTCATGGCTACACCTTC. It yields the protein CASRATGPHGYTF.

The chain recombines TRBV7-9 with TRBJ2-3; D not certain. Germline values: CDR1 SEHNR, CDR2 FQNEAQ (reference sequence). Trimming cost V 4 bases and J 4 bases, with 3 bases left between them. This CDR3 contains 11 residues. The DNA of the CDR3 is TGTGCCAGCAGCTATGCAGATACGCAGTATTTT. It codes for CASSYADTQYF.

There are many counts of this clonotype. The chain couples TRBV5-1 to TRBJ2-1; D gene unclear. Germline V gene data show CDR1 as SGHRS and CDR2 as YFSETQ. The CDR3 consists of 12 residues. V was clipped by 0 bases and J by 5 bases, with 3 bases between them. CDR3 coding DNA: TGCGCCAGCAGCTTGGGGAACAATGAGCAGTTCTTC. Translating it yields CASSLGNNEQFF.

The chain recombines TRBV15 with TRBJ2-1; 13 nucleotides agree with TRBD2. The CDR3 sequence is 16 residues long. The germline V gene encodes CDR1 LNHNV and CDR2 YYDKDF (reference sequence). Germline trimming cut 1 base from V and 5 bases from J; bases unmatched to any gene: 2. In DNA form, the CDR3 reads TGTGCCACCAGCAGAGCTGGACTAGCGGGAGACAATGAGCAGTTCTTC. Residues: CATSRAGLAGDNEQFF.

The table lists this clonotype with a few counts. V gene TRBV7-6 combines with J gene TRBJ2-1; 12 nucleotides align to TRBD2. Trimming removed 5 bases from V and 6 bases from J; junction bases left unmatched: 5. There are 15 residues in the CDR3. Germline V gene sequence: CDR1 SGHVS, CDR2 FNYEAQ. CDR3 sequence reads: CASSPSGGAINEQFF. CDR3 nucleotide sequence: TGTGCCAGCAGCCCTAGCGGGGGGGCCATCAATGAGCAGTTCTTC.

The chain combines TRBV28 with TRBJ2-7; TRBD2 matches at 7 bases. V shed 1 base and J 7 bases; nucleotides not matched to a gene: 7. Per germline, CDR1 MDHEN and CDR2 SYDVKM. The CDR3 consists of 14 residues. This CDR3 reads CASSLSSGTGEQYF. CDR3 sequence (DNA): TGTGCCAGCAGTTTATCCAGCGGGACGGGGGAGCAGTACTTC.

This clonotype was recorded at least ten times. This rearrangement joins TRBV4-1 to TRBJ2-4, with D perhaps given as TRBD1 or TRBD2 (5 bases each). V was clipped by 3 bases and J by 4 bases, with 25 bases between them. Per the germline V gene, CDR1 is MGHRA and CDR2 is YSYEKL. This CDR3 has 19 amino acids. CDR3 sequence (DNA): TGCGCCAGCAGCCAGGATCGGGGCAATGAGGGACGAGTAAAAAACATTCAGTACTTC. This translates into CASSQDRGNEGRVKNIQYF.

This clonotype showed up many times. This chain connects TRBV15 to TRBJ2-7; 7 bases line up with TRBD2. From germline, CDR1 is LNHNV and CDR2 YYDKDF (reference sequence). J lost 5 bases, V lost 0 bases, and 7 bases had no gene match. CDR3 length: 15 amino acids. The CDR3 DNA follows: TGTGCCACCAGCAGAGATCCCACTAGCGCCCACGAGCAGTACTTC. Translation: CATSRDPTSAHEQYF.

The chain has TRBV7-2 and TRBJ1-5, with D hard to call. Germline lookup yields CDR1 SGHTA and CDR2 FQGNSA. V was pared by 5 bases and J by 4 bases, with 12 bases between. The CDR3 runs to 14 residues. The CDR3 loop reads CASSLNGVNQPQHF. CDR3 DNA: TGTGCCAGCAGCCTTAACGGGGTTAATCAGCCCCAGCATTTT. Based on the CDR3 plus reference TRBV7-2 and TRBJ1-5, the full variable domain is GAGVSQSPSNKVTEKGKDVELRCDPISGHTALYWYRQSLGQGLEFLIYFQGNSAPDKSGLPSDRFSAERTGGSVSTLTIQRTQQEDSAVYLCASSLNGVNQPQHFGDGTRLSIL.

The CDR3 sequence is CASSHRGLAGGYQETQYF. The CDR3 region has the DNA TGTGCCAGCAGCCACCGGGGACTAGCGGGGGGGTATCAAGAGACCCAGTACTTC. The chain couples TRBV11-2 to TRBJ2-5, with 16 positions matching TRBD2. The V and J ends lost 5 bases and 2 bases, in that order; junction bases with no gene match: 8. The CDR3 is 18 amino acids. Germline V gene lookup returns CDR1 SGHAT and CDR2 FQNNGV.

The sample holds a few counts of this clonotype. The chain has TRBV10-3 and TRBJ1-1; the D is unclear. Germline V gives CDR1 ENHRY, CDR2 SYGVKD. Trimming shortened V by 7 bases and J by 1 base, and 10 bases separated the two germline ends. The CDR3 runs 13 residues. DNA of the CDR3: TGTGCCATCACCCGTCAGGAGAACACTGAAGCTTTCTTT. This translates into CAITRQENTEAFF.

This CDR3 reads CSVGGGQTQYF. As DNA, the CDR3 is TGCAGCGTCGGGGGAGGTCAGACCCAGTACTTC. The chain carries TRBV29-1 and TRBJ2-5, with D possibly being TRBD2 (6 bases). The length of the CDR3 is 11 residues. The germline V gene encodes CDR1 SQVTM and CDR2 ANQGSEA. V was trimmed by 6 bases and J by 6 bases, leaving 11 bases between them. Combining the CDR3 with reference TRBV29-1 and TRBJ2-5 gives the whole variable domain SAVISQKPSRDICQRGTSLTIQCQVDSQVTMMFWYRQQPGQSLTLIATANQGSEATYESGFVIDKFPISRPNLTFSTLTVSNMSPEDSSIYLCSVGGGQTQYFGPGTRLLVL.

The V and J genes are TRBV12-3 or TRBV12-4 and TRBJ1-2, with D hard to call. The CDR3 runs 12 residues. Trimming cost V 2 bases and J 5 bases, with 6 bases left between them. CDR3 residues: CASSLNRYGYTF. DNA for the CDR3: TGTGCCAGCAGTTTAAACAGATATGGCTACACCTTC.

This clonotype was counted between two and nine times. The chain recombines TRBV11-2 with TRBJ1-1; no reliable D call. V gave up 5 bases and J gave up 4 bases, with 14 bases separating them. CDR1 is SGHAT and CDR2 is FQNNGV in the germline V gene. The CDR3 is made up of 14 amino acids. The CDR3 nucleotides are TGTGCCAGCAGCCCTAGAGTCGGGGTCACTGAAGCTTTCTTT. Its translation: CASSPRVGVTEAFF.

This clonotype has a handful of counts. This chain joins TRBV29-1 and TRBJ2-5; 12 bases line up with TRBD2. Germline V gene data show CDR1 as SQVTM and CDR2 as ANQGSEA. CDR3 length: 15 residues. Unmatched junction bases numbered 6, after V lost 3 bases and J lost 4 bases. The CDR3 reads CSVEASGRARETQYF. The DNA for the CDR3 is TGCAGCGTTGAGGCTAGCGGGAGGGCCAGAGAGACCCAGTACTTC.

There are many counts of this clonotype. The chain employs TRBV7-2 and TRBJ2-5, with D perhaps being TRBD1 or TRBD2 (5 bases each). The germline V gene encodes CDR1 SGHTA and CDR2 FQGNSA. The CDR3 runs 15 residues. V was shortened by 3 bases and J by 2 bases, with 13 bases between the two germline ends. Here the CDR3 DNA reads TGTGCCAGCAGCTTGGGACCAGGGTGGCAAGAGACCCAGTACTTC. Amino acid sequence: CASSLGPGWQETQYF.

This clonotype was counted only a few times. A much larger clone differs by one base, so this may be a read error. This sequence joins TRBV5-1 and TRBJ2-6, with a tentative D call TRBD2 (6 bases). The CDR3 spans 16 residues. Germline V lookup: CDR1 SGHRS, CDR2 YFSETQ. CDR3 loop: CASSSGVSSGVNVLTF. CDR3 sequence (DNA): TGCGCCAGCAGCTCGGGAGTTAGCTCTGGGGTCAACGTCCTGACTTTC. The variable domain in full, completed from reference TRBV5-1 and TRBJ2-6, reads KAGVTQTPRYLIKTRGQQVTLSCSPISGHRSVSWYQQTPGQGLQFLFEYFSETQRNKGNFPGRFSGRQFSNSRSEMNVSTLELGDSALYLCASSSGVSSGVNVLTFGAGSRLTVL.

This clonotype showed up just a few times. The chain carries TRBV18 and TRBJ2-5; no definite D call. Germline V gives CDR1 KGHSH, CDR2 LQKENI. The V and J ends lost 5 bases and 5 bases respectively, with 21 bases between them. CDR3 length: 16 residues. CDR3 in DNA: TGTGCCAGCTCATCGAACCTTATGGGGTCAGGCGAGACCCAGTACTTC. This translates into CASSSNLMGSGETQYF. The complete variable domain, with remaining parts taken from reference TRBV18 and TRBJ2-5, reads NAGVMQNPRHLVRRRGQEARLRCSPMKGHSHVYWYRQLPEEGLKFMVYLQKENIIDESGMPKERFSAEFPKEGPSILRIQQVVRGDSAAYFCASSSNLMGSGETQYFGPGTRLLVL.

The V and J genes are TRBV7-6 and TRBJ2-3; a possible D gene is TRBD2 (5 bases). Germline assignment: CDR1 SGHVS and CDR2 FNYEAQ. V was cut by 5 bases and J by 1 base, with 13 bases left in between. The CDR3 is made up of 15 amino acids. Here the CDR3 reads CASSNPAGGTDTQYF. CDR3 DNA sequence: TGTGCCAGCAGCAATCCTGCGGGTGGCACAGATACGCAGTATTTT.